This TCR beta chain originates from a study of T cell repertoires in cytomegalovirus infection. In the study overall: Use of recently identified HLA-C-restricted and well-studied HLA-B-restricted CMV epitopes was part of the study. CMV infection together with matching HLA type was indicated by public TCR beta signatures. Study-wide results and limits: HLA-C-restricted CMV-specific TCR beta clonotypes were dominant in the ex vivo response. Public TCR beta family frequency separated CMV-and-HLA carriers, including in an independent cohort.

This clonotype was observed a handful of times. Antigen: not known. One entry per CDR3 protein, called by TCRdb with MiXCR from the reads. The sample consists of roughly 570,000 distinct CDR3 sequences, 40% of them appearing once. The sample in question was cultured PBMCs, obtained from culture after CMV antigen stimulation. The clonotype originates from a human donor in good health (CMV status not recorded). Some clones in this sample may be carry-over from other donors' samples.

DNA of the CDR3: TGCAGTGCTAGTTACAGGGCGGGAGAGACCCAGTACTTC. This codes for CSASYRAGETQYF. The V gene is TRBV20-1, the J gene TRBJ2-5, with TRBD1 as a possible D gene (6 bases). V was shortened by 3 bases and J by 4 bases, with 12 bases between the two germline ends. Germline CDR1 is DFQATT and CDR2 is SNEGSKA (reference sequence). This CDR3 is built from 13 residues.